A single TCR beta chain is shown here with its context. The CDR3 totals 15 residues. Trimming took 6 bases from V and 0 from J, leaving 14 bases between them. Germline V lookup: CDR1 SNHLY, CDR2 FYNNEI. The table came from immunoSEQ multiplex PCR; TCRdb's copy has only in-frame clones and leaves some out. Of about 93,000 clones detected, about 90% appear once; the ten largest clones hold roughly 1.5%. The sample originates from a study of blood T cell repertoires in COVID-19. The chain carries TRBV2 and TRBJ2-5, with D uncertain. This TCR was sampled from a human donor with active COVID-19. The donor label of this sample is uncertain. The material sequenced was peripheral blood. CDR3 coding DNA: TGTGCCAGCAGGGTGCAGAGCGTGGACCAAGAGACCCAGTACTTC. It encodes CASRVQSVDQETQYF.